These T cell receptor beta chains were read from a single sample in a study of T-cell memory formation after mild COVID-19. TCRdb called the 5' RACE reads again in MiXCR, with one record for every CDR3 protein. Of 120,000 to 150,000 distinct CDR3 sequences listed, 15% to 20% are singletons. Sequencing was performed on PBMCs or a T cell subset sorted from them (not recorded which). The source of these receptors is an adult woman who had mild COVID-19 (a few samples of this study predate the infection). Cell type and time point are not known. Both conserved end residues are part of each CDR3. A D gene is named only where the DNA matches it firmly. A row's size may be missing; if present it is once, few, many or a size class.

J: TRBJ2-1
size: many
V: TRBV27
D: NA
CDR3: CASSLANEQFF
DNA: TGTGCCAGCAGTTTAGCCAATGAGCAGTTCTTC

J: TRBJ2-2
size: NA
V: TRBV19
D: NA
CDR3: CSTRQGGYNTGELFF
DNA: TGTTCGACCCGACAGGGAGGGTATAACACCGGGGAGCTGTTTTTT

J: TRBJ2-7
size: NA
V: TRBV6-2/TRBV6-3
D: NA
CDR3: CASSSHRNNAYEQYF
DNA: TGTGCCAGCAGTTCCCACAGGAATAACGCCTACGAGCAGTACTTC

J: TRBJ1-1
size: NA
V: TRBV9
D: TRBD1
CDR3: CASSVEQGGTEAFF
DNA: TGTGCCAGCAGCGTAGAGCAGGGGGGTACTGAAGCTTTCTTT

J: TRBJ2-1
size: few
V: TRBV24-1
D: NA
CDR3: CATSDFFGEQFF
DNA: TGTGCCACCAGTGATTTTTTCGGTGAGCAGTTCTTC

J: TRBJ1-6
size: few
V: TRBV6-6
D: NA
CDR3: CASSYSTTGSDSPLHF
DNA: TGTGCCAGCAGTTACTCGACGACAGGATCGGATTCACCCCTCCACTTT

J: TRBJ2-3
size: NA
V: TRBV5-3
D: NA
CDR3: CARSLGVTDTQYF
DNA: TGTGCCAGAAGCTTGGGGGTCACAGATACGCAGTATTTT

J: TRBJ1-6
size: NA
V: TRBV2
D: TRBD1
CDR3: CASSLSDRDSPLHF
DNA: TGTGCCAGCAGTCTATCGGACAGGGATTCACCCCTCCACTTT

J: TRBJ2-1
size: NA
V: TRBV4-1
D: TRBD2
CDR3: CASSQSPAGGQNEQFF
DNA: TGCGCCAGCAGCCAGTCCCCTGCGGGGGGGCAGAATGAGCAGTTCTTC

J: TRBJ2-1
size: NA
V: TRBV5-4
D: TRBD2
CDR3: CASSPPTSGNQEQFF
DNA: TGTGCCAGCAGCCCACCGACTAGCGGGAACCAGGAGCAGTTCTTC

J: TRBJ1-5
size: NA
V: TRBV2
D: TRBD1
CDR3: CASSDGGTGQPQHF
DNA: TGTGCCAGCAGTGATGGGGGGACAGGCCAGCCCCAGCATTTT

J: TRBJ2-5
size: NA
V: TRBV7-2
D: NA
CDR3: CASSLETGETQYF
DNA: TGTGCCAGCAGCCTAGAGACGGGAGAGACCCAGTACTTC

J: TRBJ2-3
size: few
V: TRBV20-1
D: NA
CDR3: CSAASGDTQYF
DNA: TGCAGTGCCGCCTCGGGAGATACGCAGTATTTT

J: TRBJ2-3
size: NA
V: TRBV20-1
D: NA
CDR3: CSATRQSISTDTQYF
DNA: TGCAGTGCTACCAGACAGTCAATTTCGACGGATACGCAGTATTTT

J: TRBJ2-2
size: NA
V: TRBV20-1
D: NA
CDR3: CSAEITQTGELFF
DNA: TGCAGTGCAGAAATTACTCAAACCGGGGAGCTGTTTTTT

J: TRBJ2-2
size: once
V: TRBV7-8
D: NA
CDR3: CASSLAGITSGELFF
DNA: TGTGCCAGCAGCTTAGCGGGTATAACTTCCGGGGAGCTGTTTTTT

J: TRBJ2-7
size: few
V: TRBV10-1
D: TRBD2
CDR3: CASVGPGTISYEQYF
DNA: TGCGCCAGCGTGGGGCCCGGGACTATCTCCTACGAGCAGTACTTC

J: TRBJ2-1
size: many
V: TRBV20-1
D: TRBD1
CDR3: CSARRRDSNYNEQFF
DNA: TGCAGTGCTAGAAGACGGGACAGTAACTACAATGAGCAGTTCTTC

J: TRBJ1-4
size: once
V: TRBV3-1
D: NA
CDR3: CASSQGVGEREKLFF
DNA: TGTGCCAGCAGCCAAGGTGTGGGGGAGCGTGAAAAACTGTTTTTT

J: TRBJ2-5
size: NA
V: TRBV4-1
D: TRBD1
CDR3: CASSQRRTGSLQETQYF
DNA: TGCGCCAGCAGCCAACGTCGGACAGGGAGCCTCCAAGAGACCCAGTACTTC

J: TRBJ2-7
size: NA
V: TRBV5-6
D: NA
CDR3: CASSLVPSEQYF
DNA: TGTGCCAGCAGCTTGGTACCCTCGGAGCAGTACTTC

J: TRBJ2-1
size: once
V: TRBV14
D: TRBD1
CDR3: CASSPLTGGWSSNEQFF
DNA: TGTGCCAGCAGCCCTCTCACAGGGGGCTGGTCGAGCAATGAGCAGTTCTTC